Listed here are 15 T cell receptor beta chains from one sample, sequenced in a study of T cells in Graves' hyperthyroidism and ophthalmopathy. TCR beta CDR3 region amplification was performed from RNA transcripts. HTBI primers drove first-round RT-PCR of the TCR CDR3. TCRdb used MiXCR to reprocess the multiplex PCR reads, holding one entry per CDR3 protein. The table has over 500,000 distinct CDR3 sequences, roughly 15% seen once; the top ten hold approximately 15%. The sequenced sample consisted of blood. The receptors come from a woman aged 40 to 50 with Graves' hyperthyroidism.

There are many counts of this clonotype. This chain connects TRBV30 to TRBJ1-6, with D unclear. Trimming pared 3 bases from V and 12 bases from J, leaving 18 bases between. The CDR3 loop spans 14 amino acids. The V gene's germline CDR1 is GTSNPN and CDR2 SVGIG (reference sequence). DNA for the CDR3: TGTGCCTGGAGACTCGACCTCACCCCGGAACCCCTCCACTTT. It translates to CAWRLDLTPEPLHF.

This clonotype was picked up many times. The chain has TRBV5-1 and TRBJ2-1; D unclear. Germline loops: CDR1 SGHRS, CDR2 YFSETQ. V lost 3 bases and J 1 base, leaving 11 bases between the germline ends. The CDR3 is 15 amino acids. The CDR3 nucleotides read TGCGCCAGCAGCTCGCGGACCAGTTCCTACAATGAGCAGTTCTTC. This encodes CASSSRTSSYNEQFF.

This clonotype was seen repeatedly, ten times or more. The chain carries TRBV6-1 and TRBJ2-1; 8 positions agree with TRBD2. The CDR3 spans 17 residues. After removal of 8 bases from V and 0 bases from J, the junction contained 12 bases not matched to a gene. Germline CDR1 MNHNS, CDR2 SASEGT. CDR3 nucleotide sequence: TGTGCCAGCTTCCGAGGGAGTAGCGGGAACTCCTACAATGAGCAGTTCTTC. It translates to CASFRGSSGNSYNEQFF.

In this sample, this clonotype turned up a few times. J is TRBJ2-7 and V is TRBV9; 14 bases fit TRBD2. The J segment lost 5 bases and the V segment lost 4 bases, leaving 17 bases of the junction unmatched. This CDR3 comprises 19 residues. Looked up from germline, CDR1 is SGDLS and CDR2 is YYNGEE. The CDR3 protein is CASSPGRLAGGPGRNEQYF. The CDR3 DNA sequence: TGTGCCAGCAGCCCCGGGAGACTAGCGGGAGGGCCAGGTCGTAACGAGCAGTACTTC.

The sample holds a few counts of this clonotype. This rearrangement joins TRBV5-6 to TRBJ2-3; 14 positions match TRBD2. Germline V lookup: CDR1 SGHDT, CDR2 YYEEEE. Trimming took 0 bases from V and 5 from J; bases not matched to a gene: 5. There are 17 residues in the CDR3. This chain's CDR3 is CASSLAGGLAGVDTQYF. The DNA for the CDR3 is TGTGCCAGCAGCTTGGCCGGGGGACTAGCGGGAGTAGATACGCAGTATTTT.

This clonotype has at least ten counts. One end of the junction fails to match germline, which may point to a read error. This chain links TRBV11-3 with TRBJ2-7, with TRBD2 matching over 7 bases. The CDR3 sequence is 15 residues long. In germline, CDR1 is SGHNT, CDR2 YENEEA. The CDR3 loop reads CASCLGAGLTYEQYF. The CDR3 coding sequence is TGTGCCAGCTGCTTAGGAGCGGGATTGACCTACGAGCAGTACTTC.

The sample holds a few counts of this clonotype. The CDR3 sequence is CASRTGSGTDASYGYTF. The CDR3 DNA reads TGTGCCAGCAGGACAGGCTCCGGGACTGATGCCTCCTATGGCTACACCTTC. The V and J genes are TRBV28 and TRBJ1-2, with a possible D match to TRBD1 (6 bases). Germline lookup yields CDR1 MDHEN and CDR2 SYDVKM. V was shortened by 6 bases and J by 4 bases, with 24 bases between the two germline ends. This CDR3 contains 17 residues.

Ten or more counts support this clonotype. This chain links TRBV12-3 or TRBV12-4 with TRBJ2-3; D is perhaps TRBD1 (5 bases). The CDR3 extends over 15 amino acids. V gave up 4 bases and J gave up 0 bases, with 11 bases separating them. The DNA for the CDR3 is TGTGCCAGCAGTTCGTTGGGGCCCAGCACAGATACGCAGTATTTT. Protein: CASSSLGPSTDTQYF.

This clonotype was seen ten or more times. The chain couples TRBV30 to TRBJ2-2, with D unresolved. The CDR3 spans 14 residues. CDR1 and CDR2 (germline): GTSNPN, SVGIG (reference sequence). The V end lost 0 bases, the J end lost 0 bases, and 5 bases lay between the germline ends. The DNA for the CDR3 is TGTGCCTGGAGTGTGGGGACGAACACCGGGGAGCTGTTTTTT. Its protein product is CAWSVGTNTGELFF.

This clonotype was recorded at least ten times. The chain links TRBV28 to TRBJ1-5, with TRBD1 identical over 8 bases. The J segment lost 1 base and the V segment lost 4 bases, leaving 3 bases of the junction unmatched. CDR1 is MDHEN, CDR2 SYDVKM, per germline. The CDR3 is 15 amino acids. The DNA of the CDR3 is TGTGCCAGCAGTTACGGGACAGGAAGCAATCAGCCCCAGCATTTT. Protein: CASSYGTGSNQPQHF.

The CDR3 DNA follows: TGTGCCAGCAGCTCCCTGGACAGGGGGCGATACGAGCAGTACTTC. Translation: CASSSLDRGRYEQYF. The V and J genes are TRBV11-2 and TRBJ2-7, with TRBD1 matching over 11 bases. V shed 4 bases and J 4 bases; nucleotides not matched to a gene: 6. From germline, CDR1 is SGHAT and CDR2 FQNNGV. CDR3 length equals 15 residues.

This clonotype was seen ten or more times. The rearrangement joins TRBV2 to TRBJ2-7; D is ambiguous. CDR1 and CDR2 (germline): SNHLY, FYNNEI. V shed 7 bases and J shed 3 bases, with 10 bases lying between them. The CDR3 sequence is 12 residues long. This chain's CDR3 is CASTEDLYEQYF. The CDR3 region has the DNA TGTGCCAGCACCGAGGACCTCTACGAGCAGTACTTC.

The chain has TRBV28 and TRBJ2-7; D uncertain. The CDR3 has 13 amino acids. CDR1 is MDHEN and CDR2 is SYDVKM in the germline V gene. V shed 3 bases and J shed 3 bases, with 9 bases lying between them. The CDR3 DNA follows: TGTGCCAGCAGTTTGACGATCTTCTACGAGCAGTACTTC. It encodes CASSLTIFYEQYF.

A few counts support this clonotype. The J gene is TRBJ2-6, the V gene TRBV20-1; unclear D gene. V lost 1 base to trimming and J lost 0 bases, with 7 bases between them. This CDR3 is 15 amino acids long. The germline CDR1 and CDR2 sequences are DFQATT and SNEGSKA (reference sequence). The CDR3 region has the DNA TGCAGTGCTAGAGTTATTAGCTCTGGGGCCAACGTCCTGACTTTC. It specifies CSARVISSGANVLTF.

The sample holds many counts of this clonotype. The V and J genes are TRBV12-3 or TRBV12-4 and TRBJ2-7, with unresolved D. This CDR3 comprises 13 residues. V lost 5 bases and J 7 bases, leaving 15 bases between the germline ends. The CDR3 loop reads CASSRTPPQEQYF. The CDR3 coding sequence is TGTGCCAGCAGTCGGACCCCCCCTCAGGAGCAGTACTTC.